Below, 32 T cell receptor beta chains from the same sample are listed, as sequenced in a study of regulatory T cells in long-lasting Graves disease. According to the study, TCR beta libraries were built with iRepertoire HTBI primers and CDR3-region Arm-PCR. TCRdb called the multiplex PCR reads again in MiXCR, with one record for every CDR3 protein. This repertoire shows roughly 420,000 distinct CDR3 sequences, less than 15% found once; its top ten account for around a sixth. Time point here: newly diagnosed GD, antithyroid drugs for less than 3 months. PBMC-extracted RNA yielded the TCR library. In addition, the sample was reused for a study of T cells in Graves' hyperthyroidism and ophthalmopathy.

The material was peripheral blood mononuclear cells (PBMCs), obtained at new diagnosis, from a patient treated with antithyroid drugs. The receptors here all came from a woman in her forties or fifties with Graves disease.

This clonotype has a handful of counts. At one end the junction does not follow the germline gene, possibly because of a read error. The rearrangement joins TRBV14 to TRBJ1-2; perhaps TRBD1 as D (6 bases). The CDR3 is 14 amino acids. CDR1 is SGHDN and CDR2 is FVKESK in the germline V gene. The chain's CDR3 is CASSQVRGGYDYTF. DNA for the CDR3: TGTGCCAGCAGCCAAGTTCGGGGGGGCTATGACTACACCTTC.

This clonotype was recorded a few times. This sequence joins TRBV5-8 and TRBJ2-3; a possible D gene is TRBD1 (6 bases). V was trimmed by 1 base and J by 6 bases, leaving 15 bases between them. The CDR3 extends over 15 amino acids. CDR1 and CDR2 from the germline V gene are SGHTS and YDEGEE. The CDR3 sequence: CASSLSGRGVDTQYF. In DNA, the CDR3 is TGTGCCAGCAGCTTGTCTGGCAGGGGTGTGGATACGCAGTATTTT.

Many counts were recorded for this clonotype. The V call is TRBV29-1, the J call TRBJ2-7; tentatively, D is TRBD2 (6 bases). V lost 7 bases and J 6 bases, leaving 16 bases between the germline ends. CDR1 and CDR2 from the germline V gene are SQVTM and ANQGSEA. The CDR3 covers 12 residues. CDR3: CSAGRGQGEQYF. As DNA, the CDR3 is TGCAGCGCGGGGCGGGGTCAGGGCGAGCAGTACTTC.

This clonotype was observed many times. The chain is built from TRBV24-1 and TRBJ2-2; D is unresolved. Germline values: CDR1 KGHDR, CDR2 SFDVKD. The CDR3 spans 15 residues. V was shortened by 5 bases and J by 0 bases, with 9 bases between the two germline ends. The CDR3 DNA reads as TGTGCCACCAGTGCCCTGCACACGAACACCGGGGAGCTGTTTTTT. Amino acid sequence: CATSALHTNTGELFF.

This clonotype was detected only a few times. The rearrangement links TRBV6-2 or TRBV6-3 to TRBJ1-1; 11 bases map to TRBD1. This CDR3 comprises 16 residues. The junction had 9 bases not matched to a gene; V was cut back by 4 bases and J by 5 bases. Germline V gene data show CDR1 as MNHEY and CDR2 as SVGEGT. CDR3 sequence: CASSWDRGEKLTEAFF. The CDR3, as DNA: TGTGCCAGCAGTTGGGACAGGGGGGAAAAGTTGACTGAAGCTTTCTTT.

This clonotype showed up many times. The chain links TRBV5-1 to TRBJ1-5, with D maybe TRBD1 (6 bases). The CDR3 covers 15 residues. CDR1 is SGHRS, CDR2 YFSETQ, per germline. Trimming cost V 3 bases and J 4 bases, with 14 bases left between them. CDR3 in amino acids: CASSSGGQENQPQHF. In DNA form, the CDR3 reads TGCGCCAGCAGCTCCGGGGGACAAGAAAATCAGCCCCAGCATTTT.

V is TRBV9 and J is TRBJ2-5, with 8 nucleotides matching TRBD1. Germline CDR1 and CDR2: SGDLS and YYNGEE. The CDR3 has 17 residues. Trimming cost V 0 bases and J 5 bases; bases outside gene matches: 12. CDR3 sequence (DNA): TGTGCCAGCAGCGTAGATCGGCAGGGGGCAAGTCGGGAGACCCAGTACTTC. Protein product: CASSVDRQGASRETQYF.

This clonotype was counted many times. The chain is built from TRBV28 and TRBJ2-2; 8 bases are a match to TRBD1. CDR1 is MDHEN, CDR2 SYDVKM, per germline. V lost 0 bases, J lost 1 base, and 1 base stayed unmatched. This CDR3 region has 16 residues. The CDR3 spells CASSLWDRENTGELFF. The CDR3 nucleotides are TGTGCCAGCAGTTTATGGGACAGGGAGAACACCGGGGAGCTGTTTTTT. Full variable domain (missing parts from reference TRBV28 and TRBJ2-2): DVKVTQSSRYLVKRTGEKVFLECVQDMDHENMFWYRQDPGLGLRLIYFSYDVKMKEKGDIPEGYSVSREKKERFSLILESASTNQTSMYLCASSLWDRENTGELFFGEGSRLTVL.

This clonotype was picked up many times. The CDR3 spells CASSLIPHNEQFF. CDR3 coding DNA: TGTGCCAGCAGCCTGATACCGCACAATGAGCAGTTCTTC. V usage is TRBV3-1 and J usage is TRBJ2-1; D remains ambiguous. CDR3 length: 13 residues. Trimming pared 4 bases from V and 5 bases from J, leaving 9 bases between. Germline V lookup: CDR1 LGHDT, CDR2 YNNKEL (reference sequence).

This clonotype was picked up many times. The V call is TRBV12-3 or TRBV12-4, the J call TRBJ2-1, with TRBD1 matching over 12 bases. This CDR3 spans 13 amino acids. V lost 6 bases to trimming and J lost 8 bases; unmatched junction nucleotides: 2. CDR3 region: CASRGQGAYEQFF. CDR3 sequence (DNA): TGTGCCAGCAGGGGACAGGGGGCTTATGAGCAGTTCTTC.

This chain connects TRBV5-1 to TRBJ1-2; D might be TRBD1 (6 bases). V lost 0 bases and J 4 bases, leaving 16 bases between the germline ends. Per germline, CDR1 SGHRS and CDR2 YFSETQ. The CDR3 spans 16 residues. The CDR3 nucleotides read TGCGCCAGCAGCTTGGGGACTATACAGGGTACCTATGGCTACACCTTC. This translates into CASSLGTIQGTYGYTF.

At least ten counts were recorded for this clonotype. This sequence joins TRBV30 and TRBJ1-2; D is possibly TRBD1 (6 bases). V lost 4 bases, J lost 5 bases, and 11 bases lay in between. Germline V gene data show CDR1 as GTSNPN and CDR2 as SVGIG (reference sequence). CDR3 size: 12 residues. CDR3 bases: TGTGCCTGGACAGGGGTTGAGTATGGCTACACCTTC. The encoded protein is CAWTGVEYGYTF.

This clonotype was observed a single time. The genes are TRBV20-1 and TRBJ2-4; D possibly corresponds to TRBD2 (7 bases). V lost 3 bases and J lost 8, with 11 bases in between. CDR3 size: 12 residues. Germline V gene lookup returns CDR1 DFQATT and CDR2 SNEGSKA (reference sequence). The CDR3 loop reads CSARAGAHIQYF. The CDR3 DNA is TGCAGTGCTAGGGCGGGGGCCCACATTCAGTACTTC.

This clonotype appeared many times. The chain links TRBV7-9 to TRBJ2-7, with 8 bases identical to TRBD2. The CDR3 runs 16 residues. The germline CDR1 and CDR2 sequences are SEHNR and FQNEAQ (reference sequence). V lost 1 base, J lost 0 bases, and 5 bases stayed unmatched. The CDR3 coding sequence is TGTGCCAGCAGCTTAGATATAGCGGGATTCTCCTACGAGCAGTACTTC. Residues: CASSLDIAGFSYEQYF.

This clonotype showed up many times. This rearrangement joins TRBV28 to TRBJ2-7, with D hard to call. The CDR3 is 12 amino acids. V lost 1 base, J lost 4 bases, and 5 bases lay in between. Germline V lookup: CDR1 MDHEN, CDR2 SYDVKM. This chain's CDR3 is CASSLLRYEQYF. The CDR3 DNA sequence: TGTGCCAGCAGTTTATTGCGGTACGAGCAGTACTTC.

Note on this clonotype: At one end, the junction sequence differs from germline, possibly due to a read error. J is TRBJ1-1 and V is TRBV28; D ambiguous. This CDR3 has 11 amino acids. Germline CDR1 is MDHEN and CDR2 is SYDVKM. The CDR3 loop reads CAGSYSREAFF. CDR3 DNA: TGTGCCGGCAGTTACAGCCGTGAAGCTTTCTTT.

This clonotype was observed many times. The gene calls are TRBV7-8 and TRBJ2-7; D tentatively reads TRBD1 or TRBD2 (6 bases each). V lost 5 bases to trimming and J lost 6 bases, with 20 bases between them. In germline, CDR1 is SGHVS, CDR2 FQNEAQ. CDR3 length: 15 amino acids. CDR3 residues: CASSRSGAVLGEQYF. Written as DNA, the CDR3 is TGTGCCAGCAGCCGGTCGGGGGCGGTCCTCGGCGAGCAGTACTTC.

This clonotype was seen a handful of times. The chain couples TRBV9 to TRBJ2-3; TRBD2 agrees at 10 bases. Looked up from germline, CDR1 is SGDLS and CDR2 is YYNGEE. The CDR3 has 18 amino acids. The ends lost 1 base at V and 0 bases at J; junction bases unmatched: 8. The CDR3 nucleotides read TGTGCCAGCAGCGTATTCCCGGGACTAGCGCCTAGCACAGATACGCAGTATTTT. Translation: CASSVFPGLAPSTDTQYF.

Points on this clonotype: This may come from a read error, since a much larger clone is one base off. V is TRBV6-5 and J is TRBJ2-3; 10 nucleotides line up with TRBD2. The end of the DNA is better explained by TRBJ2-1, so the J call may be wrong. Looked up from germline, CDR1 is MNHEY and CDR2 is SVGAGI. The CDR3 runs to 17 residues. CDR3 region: CASSYSRTSGLPYEQFF. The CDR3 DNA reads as TGTGCCAGCAGTTACTCGAGGACTAGCGGATTACCCTACGAGCAGTTCTTC.

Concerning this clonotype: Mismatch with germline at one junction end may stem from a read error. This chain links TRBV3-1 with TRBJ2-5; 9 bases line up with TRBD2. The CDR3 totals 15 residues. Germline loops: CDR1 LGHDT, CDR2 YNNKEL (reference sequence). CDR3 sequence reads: CASSQDHSGSFSEFF. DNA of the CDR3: TGTGCCAGCAGCCAAGATCATAGCGGGAGTTTTAGTGAGTTCTTC.

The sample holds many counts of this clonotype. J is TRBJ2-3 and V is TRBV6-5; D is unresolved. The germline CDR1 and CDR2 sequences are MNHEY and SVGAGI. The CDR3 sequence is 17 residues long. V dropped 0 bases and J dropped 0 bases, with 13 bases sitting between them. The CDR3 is CASSYSANPLSTDTQYF. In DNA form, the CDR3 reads TGTGCCAGCAGTTACTCAGCCAATCCTCTTAGCACAGATACGCAGTATTTT.

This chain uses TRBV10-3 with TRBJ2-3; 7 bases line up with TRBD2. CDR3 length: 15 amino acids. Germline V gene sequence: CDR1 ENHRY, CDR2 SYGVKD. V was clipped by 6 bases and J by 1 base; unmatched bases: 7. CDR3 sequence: CAISAGERRTDTQYF. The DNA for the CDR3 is TGTGCCATCAGCGCGGGGGAGCGTCGCACAGATACGCAGTATTTT.

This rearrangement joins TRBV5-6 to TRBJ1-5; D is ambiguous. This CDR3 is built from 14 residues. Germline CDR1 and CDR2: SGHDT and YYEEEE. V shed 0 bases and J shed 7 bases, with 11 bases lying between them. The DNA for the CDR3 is TGTGCCAGCAGCTTGGGCACATTGGGCCAGCCCCAGCATTTT. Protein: CASSLGTLGQPQHF.

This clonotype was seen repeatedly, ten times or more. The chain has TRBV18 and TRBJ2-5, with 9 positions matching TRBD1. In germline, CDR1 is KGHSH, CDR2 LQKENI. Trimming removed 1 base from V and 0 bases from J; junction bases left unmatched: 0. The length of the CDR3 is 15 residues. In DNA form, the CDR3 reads TGTGCCAGCTCACCACGGACAGGGGACCAAGAGACCCAGTACTTC. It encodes CASSPRTGDQETQYF.

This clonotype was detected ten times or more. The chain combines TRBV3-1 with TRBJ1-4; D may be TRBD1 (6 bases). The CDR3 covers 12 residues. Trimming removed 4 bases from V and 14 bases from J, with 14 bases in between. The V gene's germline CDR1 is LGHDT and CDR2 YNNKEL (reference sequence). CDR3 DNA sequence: TGTGCCAGCAGCCCGTTAGGGGGATTCCTGTTTTTT. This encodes CASSPLGGFLFF.

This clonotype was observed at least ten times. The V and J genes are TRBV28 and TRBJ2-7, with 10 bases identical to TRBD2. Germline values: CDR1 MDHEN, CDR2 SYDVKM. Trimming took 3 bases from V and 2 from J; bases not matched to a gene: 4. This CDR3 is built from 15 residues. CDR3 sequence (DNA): TGTGCCAGCAGTTTTCCTAGCGGGAGAACCTACGAGCAGTACTTC. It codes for CASSFPSGRTYEQYF.

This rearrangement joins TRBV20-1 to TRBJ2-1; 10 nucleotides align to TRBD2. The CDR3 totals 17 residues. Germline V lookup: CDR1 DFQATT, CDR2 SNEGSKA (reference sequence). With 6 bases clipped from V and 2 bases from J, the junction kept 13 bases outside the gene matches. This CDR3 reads CSAKPLAGDGAYNEQFF. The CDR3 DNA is TGCAGTGCCAAGCCCCTAGCGGGGGATGGAGCCTACAATGAGCAGTTCTTC.

This CDR3 reads CASSIEPSGDFYEQYF. The CDR3 DNA sequence: TGTGCCAGTAGTATAGAACCCAGCGGTGATTTCTACGAGCAGTACTTC. This sequence joins TRBV19 and TRBJ2-7; a possible D gene is TRBD2 (5 bases). With 0 bases removed from V and 3 bases from J, the gap between germline ends came to 15 bases. The CDR3 loop spans 16 amino acids. Germline V lookup: CDR1 LNHDA, CDR2 SQIVND (reference sequence).

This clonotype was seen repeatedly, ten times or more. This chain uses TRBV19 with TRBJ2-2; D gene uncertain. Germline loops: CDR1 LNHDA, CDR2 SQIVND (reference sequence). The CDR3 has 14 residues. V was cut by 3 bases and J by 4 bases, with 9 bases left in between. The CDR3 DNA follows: TGTGCCAGTAGTATCACAGCCCTCACCGGGGAGCTGTTTTTT. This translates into CASSITALTGELFF.

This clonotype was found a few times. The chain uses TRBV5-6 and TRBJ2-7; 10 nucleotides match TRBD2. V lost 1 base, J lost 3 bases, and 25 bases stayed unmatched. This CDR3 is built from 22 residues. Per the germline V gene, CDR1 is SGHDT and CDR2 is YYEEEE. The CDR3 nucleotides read TGTGCCAGCAGCTTGATGGGGCTTGGGCTAGCGGGAGTGGGCTGGAACCACTACGAGCAGTACTTC. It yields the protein CASSLMGLGLAGVGWNHYEQYF.

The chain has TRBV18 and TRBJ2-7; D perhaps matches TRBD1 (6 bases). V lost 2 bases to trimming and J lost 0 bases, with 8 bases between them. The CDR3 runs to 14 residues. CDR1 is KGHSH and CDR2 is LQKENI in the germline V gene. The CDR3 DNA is TGTGCCAGCTCACCAACAGGGCCCTCCTACGAGCAGTACTTC. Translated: CASSPTGPSYEQYF.

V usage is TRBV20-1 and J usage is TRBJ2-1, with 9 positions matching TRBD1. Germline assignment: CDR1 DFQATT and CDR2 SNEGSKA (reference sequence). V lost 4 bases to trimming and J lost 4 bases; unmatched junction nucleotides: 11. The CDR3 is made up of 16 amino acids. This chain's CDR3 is CSAKPLRDRAYNEQFF. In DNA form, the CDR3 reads TGCAGTGCTAAGCCGCTCCGGGACAGGGCTTACAATGAGCAGTTCTTC.